These 26 T cell receptor beta chains originate from one sample sequenced in a study of CD8+CD57+ T cells in acquired aplastic anemia. CDR3 and TCR beta VDJ profiling relied on genomic DNA as the template. TCRdb called the reads again in MiXCR, with one record for every CDR3 protein. The data show roughly 200,000 distinct CDR3 sequences, 60% to 65% seen once. Input material: sorted CD4+, CD8+, or CD8+CD57+ T cells (not recorded which) from PBMCs. The receptors come from a human donor in good health.

The rearrangement joins TRBV10-3 to TRBJ1-2; weak D call: TRBD1 (5 bases). V was cut by 0 bases and J by 8 bases, with 13 bases left in between. Germline V gene data show CDR1 as ENHRY and CDR2 as SYGVKD. This CDR3 is 14 amino acids long. The CDR3 DNA reads TGTGCCATCAGTGAGTCGGGTTCTGGGGGAGGCTACACCTTC. Translating it yields CAISESGSGGGYTF.

This clonotype was seen at least ten times. J is TRBJ2-7 and V is TRBV5-4, with a possible D match to TRBD1 (6 bases). The CDR3 spans 16 residues. Deletions cut 4 bases from V and 1 base from J, with 18 bases between. From germline, CDR1 is SGHNT and CDR2 YYREEE (reference sequence). The CDR3, as DNA: TGTGCCAGCAGCCTTGTCCCGGGACAAATTTCCTACGAGCAGTACTTC. Protein: CASSLVPGQISYEQYF.

This clonotype has at least ten counts. This chain links TRBV7-9 with TRBJ2-7, with 7 bases fitting TRBD1. The trim removed 5 bases at V and 2 bases at J, leaving 6 bases unmatched. The CDR3 loop spans 14 amino acids. In germline, CDR1 is SEHNR, CDR2 FQNEAQ (reference sequence). The CDR3 DNA follows: TGTGCCAGCAGCCCCTGGGACAGTACCTACGAGCAGTACTTC. Translating it yields CASSPWDSTYEQYF. The complete variable domain, with remaining parts taken from reference TRBV7-9 and TRBJ2-7, reads DTGVSQNPRHKITKRGQNVTFRCDPISEHNRLYWYRQTLGQGPEFLTYFQNEAQLEKSRLLSDRFSAERPKGSFSTLEIQRTEQGDSAMYLCASSPWDSTYEQYFGPGTRLTVT.

The rearrangement joins TRBV7-2 to TRBJ2-1; possible D gene TRBD2, 6 bases. Germline V CDR1 and CDR2: SGHTA, FQGNSA. V was shortened by 0 bases and J by 7 bases, with 13 bases between the two germline ends. CDR3 length: 15 amino acids. CDR3 amino acids: CASSLAGGLLNEQFF. The CDR3 DNA follows: TGTGCCAGCAGCTTAGCGGGGGGATTGTTAAATGAGCAGTTCTTC.

The chain recombines TRBV7-3 with TRBJ1-2; possibly TRBD1 for D (5 bases). Per the germline V gene, CDR1 is SGHTA and CDR2 is FQGTGA. CDR3 size: 15 residues. Trimming took 4 bases from V and 4 from J, leaving 16 bases between them. This CDR3 is CASSSLGGTLYGYTF. DNA of the CDR3: TGTGCCAGCAGCTCCCTCGGCGGGACCCTCTATGGCTACACCTTC.

This clonotype was found many times. The chain is built from TRBV9 and TRBJ1-1; the D gene is possibly TRBD1 (6 bases). The CDR3 has 17 residues. Trimming took off 0 bases at V and 1 base at J, with 16 bases between the two ends. The germline V gene encodes CDR1 SGDLS and CDR2 YYNGEE. CDR3 coding DNA: TGTGCCAGCAGCGTAGGGCGGGACATCTGGGAGAACACTGAAGCTTTCTTT. The encoded protein is CASSVGRDIWENTEAFF.

The chain joins TRBV20-1 to TRBJ2-3, with unresolved D. Trimming cost V 3 bases and J 2 bases, with 9 bases left between them. From germline, CDR1 is DFQATT and CDR2 SNEGSKA (reference sequence). The CDR3 extends over 13 amino acids. The CDR3 region is CSASGPDTDTQYF. In DNA, the CDR3 is TGCAGTGCTAGCGGTCCTGACACAGATACGCAGTATTTT.

The genes are TRBV19 and TRBJ1-5, with 7 bases matching TRBD1. CDR3 length equals 15 residues. The germline gives CDR1 LNHDA, CDR2 SQIVND (reference sequence). Trimming took 9 bases from V and 3 from J; bases not matched to a gene: 11. CDR3 DNA sequence: TGTGCCAGCGCCGCAACAGGGGCCTACAATCAGCCCCAGCATTTT. Translated: CASAATGAYNQPQHF. The variable domain in full, with the rest retrieved from reference TRBV19 and TRBJ1-5, is DGGITQSPKYLFRKEGQNVTLSCEQNLNHDAMYWYRQDPGQGLRLIYYSQIVNDFQKGDIAEGYSVSREKKESFPLTVTSAQKNPTAFYLCASAATGAYNQPQHFGDGTRLSIL.

For the CDR3, the DNA is TGTGCCAGCATGAGGAACAGGGGGGAAGAGACCCAGTACTTC. As protein: CASMRNRGEETQYF. The rearrangement uses TRBV7-8 and TRBJ2-5; 8 bases match TRBD1. Germline V CDR1 and CDR2: SGHVS, FQNEAQ. The V and J ends lost 7 bases and 3 bases, in that order; junction bases with no gene match: 7. This CDR3 comprises 14 residues.

The chain is built from TRBV29-1 and TRBJ1-2; TRBD1 matches 9 bases. Losses at the gene ends were 3 bases for V and 3 bases for J; bases not matched to a gene: 2. The CDR3 extends over 13 amino acids. CDR1 is SQVTM and CDR2 is ANQGSEA in the germline V gene. CDR3 loop: CSVDRQGDYGYTF. The CDR3 bases are TGCAGCGTTGATAGACAGGGGGACTATGGCTACACCTTC.

The chain joins TRBV25-1 to TRBJ1-1, with 7 bases that match TRBD1. The CDR3 consists of 13 residues. J lost 4 bases, V lost 6 bases, and 5 bases had no gene match. Germline V CDR1 and CDR2: MGHDK, SYGVNS. The CDR3: CASRQGRGTEAFF. The CDR3, as DNA: TGTGCCAGCAGACAGGGGAGGGGCACTGAAGCTTTCTTT.

The gene calls are TRBV12-5 and TRBJ1-5; D may be TRBD1 (6 bases). The CDR3 runs 17 residues. The germline V and J ends were trimmed by 0 bases and 4 bases, with 16 bases remaining between them. Per germline, CDR1 LGHNT and CDR2 FRNRAP. The CDR3 region is CASGLVGRDTMNQPQHF. Written as DNA, the CDR3 is TGTGCTAGTGGTTTGGTTGGACGGGACACAATGAATCAGCCCCAGCATTTT.

The chain combines TRBV6-6 with TRBJ2-1, with TRBD2 as a possible D gene (6 bases). CDR1 MNHNY and CDR2 SVGAGI come from the germline V gene (reference sequence). V was shortened by 6 bases and J by 5 bases, with 17 bases between the two germline ends. The CDR3 covers 15 residues. The CDR3 region is CASRVGSGRDNEQFF. As DNA, the CDR3 is TGTGCCAGCAGAGTTGGGTCCGGGAGAGACAATGAGCAGTTCTTC.

This clonotype has a count of ten or more. The genes are TRBV7-8 and TRBJ2-2; D perhaps matches TRBD2 (5 bases). With 4 bases removed from V and 5 bases from J, the gap between germline ends came to 8 bases. This CDR3 spans 13 amino acids. CDR1 and CDR2 (germline): SGHVS, FQNEAQ. The CDR3 reads CASSSLGTGELFF. The CDR3 DNA sequence: TGTGCCAGCAGCTCACTAGGGACCGGGGAGCTGTTTTTT.

This clonotype showed up just a few times. The chain combines TRBV24-1 with TRBJ1-2; TRBD1 is a possible D gene (6 bases). Germline CDR1 is KGHDR and CDR2 is SFDVKD. Between the trimmed V and J ends, which lost 7 bases and 4 bases, there was a span of 12 bases. This CDR3 has 13 amino acids. The DNA of the CDR3 is TGTGCCACCAGCCAGGGGACCCGCTATGGCTACACCTTC. The encoded protein is CATSQGTRYGYTF.

This clonotype appeared a few times. This rearrangement joins TRBV6-4 to TRBJ2-2, with D possibly matching TRBD1 (5 bases). The CDR3 covers 14 residues. CDR1 MRHNA and CDR2 SNTAGT come from the germline V gene. Trimming shortened V by 2 bases and J by 4 bases, and 8 bases separated the two germline ends. CDR3 in DNA: TGTGCCAGCAGTGACGTAGGGGTCACCGGGGAGCTGTTTTTT. Translating gives CASSDVGVTGELFF.

This clonotype was recorded at least ten times. J is TRBJ2-7 and V is TRBV4-1, with 7 bases fitting TRBD1. Trimming removed 5 bases from V and 2 bases from J; junction bases left unmatched: 21. In germline, CDR1 is MGHRA, CDR2 YSYEKL. The length of the CDR3 is 19 residues. The CDR3 DNA reads as TGCGCCAGCAGCTTCACCTGGGACAGTTCCTTTGGGGGAACCTACGAGCAGTACTTC. It specifies CASSFTWDSSFGGTYEQYF.

CDR3 region: CSAPSGSGANVLTF. In DNA form, the CDR3 reads TGCAGCGCCCCTTCGGGATCTGGGGCCAACGTCCTGACTTTC. V is TRBV29-1 and J is TRBJ2-6, with D possibly TRBD2 on 5 matching bases. V was pared by 7 bases and J by 1 base, with 11 bases between. Per germline, CDR1 SQVTM and CDR2 ANQGSEA. This CDR3 spans 14 amino acids.

The chain is built from TRBV7-2 and TRBJ1-2; D possibly corresponds to TRBD1 (5 bases). V was shortened by 5 bases and J by 4 bases, with 17 bases between the two germline ends. The V gene's germline CDR1 is SGHTA and CDR2 FQGNSA. CDR3 length: 15 amino acids. CDR3 coding DNA: TGTGCCAGCAGCATGGACAATAGAGTTGTCTATGGCTACACCTTC. This gives the protein CASSMDNRVVYGYTF.

V is TRBV2 and J is TRBJ2-5; D is perhaps TRBD1 or TRBD2 (6 bases each). Germline V gives CDR1 SNHLY, CDR2 FYNNEI. The CDR3 is made up of 13 amino acids. Trimming left V 5 bases short and J 6 bases short, with 13 bases between. Written as DNA, the CDR3 is TGTGCCAGCAGTCCCGAGGGGGGAAAGACCCAGTACTTC. Its protein product is CASSPEGGKTQYF.

The CDR3 reads CASSLVMTEAFF. The CDR3, as DNA: TGTGCCAGCAGCTTAGTTATGACCGAAGCTTTCTTT. The chain uses TRBV7-8 and TRBJ1-1; D unclear. V was shortened by 1 base and J by 8 bases, with 8 bases between the two germline ends. Germline-derived CDR1 and CDR2 are SGHVS and FQNEAQ. The CDR3 extends over 12 amino acids.

The chain employs TRBV20-1 and TRBJ1-5; the D gene is possibly TRBD1 (6 bases). Trimming pared 0 bases from V and 6 bases from J, leaving 12 bases between. Per the germline V gene, CDR1 is DFQATT and CDR2 is SNEGSKA (reference sequence). This CDR3 spans 14 amino acids. The CDR3 loop is CSARDHGGGQPQHF. The CDR3 DNA is TGCAGTGCTAGAGATCACGGGGGCGGTCAGCCCCAGCATTTT.

This clonotype was seen many times. The rearrangement uses TRBV6-5 and TRBJ1-2; D remains ambiguous. The length of the CDR3 is 14 residues. Germline V gene lookup returns CDR1 MNHEY and CDR2 SVGAGI. Trimming took off 6 bases at V and 2 bases at J, with 13 bases between the two ends. The CDR3 DNA reads TGTGCCAGCAGCGGTGGAGATTTGAACTATGGCTACACCTTC. This encodes CASSGGDLNYGYTF.

V is TRBV19 and J is TRBJ2-3; a possible D gene is TRBD2 (7 bases). Germline V CDR1 and CDR2: LNHDA, SQIVND (reference sequence). Trimming removed 3 bases at V and 3 bases at J, with 13 bases between. This CDR3 is 15 amino acids long. For the CDR3, the DNA is TGTGCCAGTAGTATTTGGGGGGGGCTGACAGATACGCAGTATTTT. As protein: CASSIWGGLTDTQYF. Using reference TRBV19 and TRBJ2-3 for the parts outside the CDR3, the full variable domain is DGGITQSPKYLFRKEGQNVTLSCEQNLNHDAMYWYRQDPGQGLRLIYYSQIVNDFQKGDIAEGYSVSREKKESFPLTVTSAQKNPTAFYLCASSIWGGLTDTQYFGPGTRLTVL.

V gene TRBV29-1 combines with J gene TRBJ2-3; 7 bases match TRBD1. This CDR3 contains 13 residues. V lost 3 bases to trimming and J lost 5 bases; unmatched junction nucleotides: 5. Germline assignment: CDR1 SQVTM and CDR2 ANQGSEA. The CDR3 DNA reads as TGCAGCGTTGAGCCCAGGACAGGAGATACGCAGTATTTT. Protein sequence: CSVEPRTGDTQYF.

The table lists this clonotype with a count of one. CDR3 DNA: TGTGCCAGTAGTATCCAGGACACCGCAAGATACGAGCAGTACTTC. Protein sequence: CASSIQDTARYEQYF. The genes are TRBV19 and TRBJ2-7; possibly TRBD1 for D (5 bases). Germline CDR1 LNHDA, CDR2 SQIVND (reference sequence). Trimming took off 3 bases at V and 4 bases at J, with 16 bases between the two ends. The CDR3 is 15 amino acids.